The source of this T cell receptor beta chain is a study of blood T cells in healthy people across ages. Study results and limitations: Unsorted PBMC material precluded a definitive naive versus antigen-experienced comparison.

PCR was performed a second time for about 6 to 12 cycles using a sample-barcoded 5' primer and a J-beta primer mix. Tagging of each cDNA molecule was performed by a template-switch adaptor with 12 random nucleotides. TCRdb re-derived calls from the 5' RACE reads in MiXCR, one entry per CDR3 protein. Counted here are 2 million or so distinct CDR3 sequences, around 48% occurring once; the ten biggest clones make up 2% to 2.5%. Germline V gene data show CDR1 as DFQATT and CDR2 as SNEGSKA (reference sequence). CDR3 length equals 14 residues. A note on this clonotype: Its antigen is not identified.

This TCR was recovered from a woman in her thirties or forties in good health. Input material: blood. The gene calls are TRBV20-1 and TRBJ2-7, with 10 bases aligning to TRBD1. Near its end, the DNA agrees better with TRBJ2-4, so the J call may be wrong. The CDR3 spells CSARGTGADDIQYF. The CDR3, as DNA: TGCAGTGCTAGGGGGACAGGGGCGGACGACATTCAGTACTTC.